This record concerns one T cell receptor beta chain sequence. This CDR3 contains 15 residues. Per the germline V gene, CDR1 is SGHTA and CDR2 is FQGNSA. The junction had 5 bases not matched to a gene; V was cut back by 3 bases and J by 1 base. Sequenced by immunoSEQ multiplex PCR; TCRdb stores in-frame clones only, minus some. The sample lists hundreds of thousands of clones; 80% to 90% were seen once. This record comes from a study of blood T cell repertoires in COVID-19. Study context: Donors in the United States, Italy and Spain gave samples during acute or convalescent COVID-19.

The chain employs TRBV7-2 and TRBJ2-7; 8 nucleotides match TRBD2. This TCR derives from a man aged 25-45 years who had recovered from COVID-19. The sequenced sample consisted of PBMCs or T cells enriched from blood (not recorded which). This chain's CDR3 is CASSFRGGRSYEQYF. The CDR3 nucleotides read TGTGCCAGCAGCTTTAGGGGCGGGAGGTCCTACGAGCAGTACTTC.